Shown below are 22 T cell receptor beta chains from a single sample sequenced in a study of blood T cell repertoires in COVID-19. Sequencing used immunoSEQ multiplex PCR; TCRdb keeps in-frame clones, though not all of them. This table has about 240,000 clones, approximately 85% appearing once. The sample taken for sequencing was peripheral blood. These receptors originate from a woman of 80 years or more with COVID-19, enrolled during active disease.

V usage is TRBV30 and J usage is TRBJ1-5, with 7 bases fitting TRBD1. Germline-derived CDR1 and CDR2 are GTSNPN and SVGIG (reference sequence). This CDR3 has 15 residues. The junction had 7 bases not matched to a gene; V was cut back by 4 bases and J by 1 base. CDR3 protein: CAWNRGLGSNQPQHF. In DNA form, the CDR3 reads TGTGCCTGGAACAGGGGTCTTGGGAGCAATCAGCCCCAGCATTTT.

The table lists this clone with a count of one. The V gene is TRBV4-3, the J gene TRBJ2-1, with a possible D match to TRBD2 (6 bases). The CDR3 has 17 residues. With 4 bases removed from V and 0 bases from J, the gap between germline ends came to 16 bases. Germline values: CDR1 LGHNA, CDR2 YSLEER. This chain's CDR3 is CASSRSGTPSSYNEQFF. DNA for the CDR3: TGCGCCAGCAGCCGATCCGGGACTCCAAGCTCCTACAATGAGCAGTTCTTC.

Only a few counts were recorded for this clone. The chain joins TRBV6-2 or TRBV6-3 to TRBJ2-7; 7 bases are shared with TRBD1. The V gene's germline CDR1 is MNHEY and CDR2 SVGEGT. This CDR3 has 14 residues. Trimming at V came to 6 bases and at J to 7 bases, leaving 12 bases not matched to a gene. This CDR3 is CASSFGQVREEQYF. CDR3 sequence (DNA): TGTGCCAGCAGCTTTGGACAGGTAAGGGAGGAGCAGTACTTC.

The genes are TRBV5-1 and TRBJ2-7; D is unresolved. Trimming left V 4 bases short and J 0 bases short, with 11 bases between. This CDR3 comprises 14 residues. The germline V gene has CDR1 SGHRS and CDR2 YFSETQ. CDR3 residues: CASSMAGSSYEQYF. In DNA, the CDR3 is TGCGCCAGCAGCATGGCCGGGTCCTCCTACGAGCAGTACTTC.

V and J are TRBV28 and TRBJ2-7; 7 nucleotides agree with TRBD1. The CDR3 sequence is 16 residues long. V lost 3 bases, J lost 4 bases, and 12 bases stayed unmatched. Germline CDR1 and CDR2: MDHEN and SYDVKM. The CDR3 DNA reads TGTGCCAGCAGTTTTACCATGGGCAGGGGGAGTTACGAGCAGTACTTC. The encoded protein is CASSFTMGRGSYEQYF.

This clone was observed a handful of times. CDR3 nucleotides: TGTGCCAGCACTCCCAGGGCGAATGAAAAACTGTTTTTT. Translating it yields CASTPRANEKLFF. The rearrangement uses TRBV11-2 and TRBJ1-4; possibly TRBD1 for D (5 bases). Germline V gene lookup returns CDR1 SGHAT and CDR2 FQNNGV. Trimming took 7 bases from V and 5 from J, leaving 11 bases between them. This CDR3 is 13 amino acids long.

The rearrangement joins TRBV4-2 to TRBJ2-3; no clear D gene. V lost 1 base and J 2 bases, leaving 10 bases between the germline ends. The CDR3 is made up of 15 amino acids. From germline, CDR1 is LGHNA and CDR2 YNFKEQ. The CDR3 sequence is CASSQGGQSTDTQYF. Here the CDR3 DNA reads TGTGCCAGCAGCCAAGGAGGCCAGTCCACAGATACGCAGTATTTT.

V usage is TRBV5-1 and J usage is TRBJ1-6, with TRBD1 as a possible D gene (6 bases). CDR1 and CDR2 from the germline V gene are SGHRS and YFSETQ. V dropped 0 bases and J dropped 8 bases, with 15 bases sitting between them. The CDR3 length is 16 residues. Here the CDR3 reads CASSLGGEGGDSPLHF. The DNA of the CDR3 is TGCGCCAGCAGCTTGGGAGGGGAGGGGGGTGATTCACCCCTCCACTTT.

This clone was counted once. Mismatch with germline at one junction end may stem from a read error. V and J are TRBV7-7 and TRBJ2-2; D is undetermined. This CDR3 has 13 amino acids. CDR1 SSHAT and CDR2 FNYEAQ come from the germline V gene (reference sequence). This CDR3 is CASSWSTTGELFF. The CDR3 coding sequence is TGTGCTAGCAGCTGGAGTACAACCGGGGAGCTGTTTTTT.

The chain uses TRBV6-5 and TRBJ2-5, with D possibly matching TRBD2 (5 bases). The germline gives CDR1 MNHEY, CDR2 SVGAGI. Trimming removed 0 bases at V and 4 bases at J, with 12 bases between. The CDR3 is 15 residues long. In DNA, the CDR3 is TGTGCCAGCAGTTACTCGTCGGGGTTAAGAGAGACCCAGTACTTC. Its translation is CASSYSSGLRETQYF.

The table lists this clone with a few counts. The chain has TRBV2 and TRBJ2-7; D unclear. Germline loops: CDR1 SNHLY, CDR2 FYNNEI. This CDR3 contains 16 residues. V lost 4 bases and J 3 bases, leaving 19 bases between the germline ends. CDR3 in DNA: TGTGCCAGCAGTGTGCAAGGTCTCCGACGGAGCTACGAGCAGTACTTC. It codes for CASSVQGLRRSYEQYF.

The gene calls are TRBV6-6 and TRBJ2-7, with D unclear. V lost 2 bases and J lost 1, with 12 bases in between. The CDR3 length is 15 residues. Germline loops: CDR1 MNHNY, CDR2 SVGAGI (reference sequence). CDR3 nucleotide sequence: TGTGCCAGCAGTTACGAGGAGCTCGTTTCCTACGAGCAGTACTTC. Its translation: CASSYEELVSYEQYF.

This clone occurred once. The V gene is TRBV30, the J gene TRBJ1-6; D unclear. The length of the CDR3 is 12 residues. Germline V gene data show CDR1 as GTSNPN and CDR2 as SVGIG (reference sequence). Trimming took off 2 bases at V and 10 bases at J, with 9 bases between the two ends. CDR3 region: CAWSKGGSPLHF. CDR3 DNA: TGTGCCTGGAGTAAAGGAGGATCACCCCTCCACTTT.

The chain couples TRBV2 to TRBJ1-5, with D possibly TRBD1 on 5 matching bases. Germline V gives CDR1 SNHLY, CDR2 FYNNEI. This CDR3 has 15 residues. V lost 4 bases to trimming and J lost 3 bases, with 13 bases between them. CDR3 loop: CASSAERQTNQPQHF. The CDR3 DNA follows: TGTGCCAGCAGTGCGGAAAGACAGACCAATCAGCCCCAGCATTTT.

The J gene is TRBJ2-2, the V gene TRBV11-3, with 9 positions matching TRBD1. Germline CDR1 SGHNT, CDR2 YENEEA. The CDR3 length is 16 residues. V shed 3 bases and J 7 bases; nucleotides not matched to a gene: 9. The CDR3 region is CASSLGPGQGHGELFF. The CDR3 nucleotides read TGTGCCAGCAGCTTGGGGCCGGGACAGGGTCACGGGGAGCTGTTTTTT.

The CDR3 sequence: CASSKTGFKTF. The CDR3 DNA sequence: TGTGCCAGCAGCAAGACAGGCTTTAAGACCTTC. This chain uses TRBV21-1 with TRBJ1-2; the table's D call, TRBD1, has no DNA check behind it. TRBV21-1 is annotated as a pseudogene. This CDR3 contains 11 residues.

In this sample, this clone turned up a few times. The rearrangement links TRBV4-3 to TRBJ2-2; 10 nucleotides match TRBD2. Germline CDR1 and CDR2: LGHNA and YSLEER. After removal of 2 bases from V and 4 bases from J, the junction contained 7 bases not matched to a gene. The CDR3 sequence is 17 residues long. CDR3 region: CASSQSLAGVSTGELFF. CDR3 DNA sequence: TGCGCCAGCAGCCAATCCCTAGCGGGAGTTAGCACCGGGGAGCTGTTTTTT.

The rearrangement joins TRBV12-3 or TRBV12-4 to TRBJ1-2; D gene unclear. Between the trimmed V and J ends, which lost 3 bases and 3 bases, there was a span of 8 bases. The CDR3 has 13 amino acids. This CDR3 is CASSLGRHYGYTF. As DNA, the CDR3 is TGTGCCAGCAGTTTGGGCAGGCACTATGGCTACACCTTC.

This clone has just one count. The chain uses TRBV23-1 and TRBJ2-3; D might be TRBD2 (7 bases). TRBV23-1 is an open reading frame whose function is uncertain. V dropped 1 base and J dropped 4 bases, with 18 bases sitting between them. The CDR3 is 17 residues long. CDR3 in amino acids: CASSQFGGHIGADTQYF. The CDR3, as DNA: TGCGCCAGCAGTCAATTCGGGGGGCATATCGGCGCAGATACGCAGTATTTT.

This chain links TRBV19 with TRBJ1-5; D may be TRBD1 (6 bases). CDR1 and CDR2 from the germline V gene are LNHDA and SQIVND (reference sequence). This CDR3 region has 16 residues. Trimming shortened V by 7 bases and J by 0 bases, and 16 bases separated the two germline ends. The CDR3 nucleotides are TGTGCCAGTAACGGAGGCCGGGACACTAGCAATCAGCCCCAGCATTTT. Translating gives CASNGGRDTSNQPQHF.

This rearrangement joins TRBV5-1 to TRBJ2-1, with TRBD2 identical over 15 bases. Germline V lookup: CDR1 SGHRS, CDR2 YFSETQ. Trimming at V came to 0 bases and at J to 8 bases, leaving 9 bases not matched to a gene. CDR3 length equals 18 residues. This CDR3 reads CASSLGLRGLAGGDEQFF. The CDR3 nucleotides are TGCGCCAGCAGCTTGGGCCTTAGGGGACTAGCGGGGGGCGATGAGCAGTTCTTC.

The CDR3 spells CAWESAGVADTQYF. CDR3 DNA sequence: TGTGCCTGGGAATCAGCGGGAGTGGCAGATACGCAGTATTTT. The chain combines TRBV30 with TRBJ2-3; 8 nucleotides align to TRBD2. The CDR3 sequence is 14 residues long. Germline CDR1 and CDR2: GTSNPN and SVGIG (reference sequence). Trimming at V came to 5 bases and at J to 4 bases, leaving 8 bases not matched to a gene.